Listed here are 20 T cell receptor beta chains from one sample, sequenced in a study of blood T cell repertoires in COVID-19. Clones were read by immunoSEQ multiplex PCR, and TCRdb kept only the in-frame ones, dropping some. Among 200,000 to 250,000 clones listed, around 90% were seen once. Sequenced input: peripheral blood. Receptor source: a man aged 55-75 years who had recovered from COVID-19.

The gene calls are TRBV7-2 and TRBJ1-2; 8 bases line up with TRBD1. The germline gives CDR1 SGHTA, CDR2 FQGNSA. The J segment lost 11 bases and the V segment lost 5 bases, leaving 10 bases of the junction unmatched. The CDR3 loop spans 13 amino acids. The CDR3 nucleotides are TGTGCCAGCAGCCCGAGGACAGGGTTAATGTACACCTTC. This codes for CASSPRTGLMYTF. The variable domain in full, with the rest retrieved from reference TRBV7-2 and TRBJ1-2, is GAGVSQSPSNKVTEKGKDVELRCDPISGHTALYWYRQSLGQGLEFLIYFQGNSAPDKSGLPSDRFSAERTGGSVSTLTIQRTQQEDSAVYLCASSPRTGLMYTFGSGTRLTVV.

V usage is TRBV6-5 and J usage is TRBJ2-3, with TRBD2 as a possible D gene (5 bases). In germline, CDR1 is MNHEY, CDR2 SVGAGI. V dropped 5 bases and J dropped 0 bases, with 12 bases sitting between them. The CDR3 runs to 15 residues. CDR3: CASSPADTSTDTQYF. Written as DNA, the CDR3 is TGTGCCAGCAGTCCAGCGGATACTAGCACAGATACGCAGTATTTT.

The chain links TRBV28 to TRBJ2-5; TRBD2 matches 7 bases. Germline assignment: CDR1 MDHEN and CDR2 SYDVKM. There are 15 residues in the CDR3. V shed 6 bases, J shed 1 base, and the junction held 8 bases outside the gene matches. The CDR3, as DNA: TGTGCCAGCAGCTGGGGAGGCGGGAGCCAAGAGACCCAGTACTTC. Amino acids: CASSWGGGSQETQYF. The full variable domain, with the rest looked up from reference TRBV28 and TRBJ2-5, is DVKVTQSSRYLVKRTGEKVFLECVQDMDHENMFWYRQDPGLGLRLIYFSYDVKMKEKGDIPEGYSVSREKKERFSLILESASTNQTSMYLCASSWGGGSQETQYFGPGTRLLVL.

The rearrangement links TRBV7-8 to TRBJ1-4; 9 bases agree with TRBD1. The J segment lost 5 bases and the V segment lost 5 bases, leaving 12 bases of the junction unmatched. CDR3 length: 17 residues. CDR1 SGHVS and CDR2 FQNEAQ come from the germline V gene. CDR3 residues: CASSAYRGQVVNEKLFF. The CDR3 nucleotides are TGTGCCAGCAGCGCCTACAGGGGGCAGGTCGTGAATGAAAAACTGTTTTTT.

The chain is built from TRBV5-1 and TRBJ1-5; D is unresolved. The CDR3 sequence is 13 residues long. The germline CDR1 and CDR2 sequences are SGHRS and YFSETQ. V shed 4 bases and J shed 4 bases, with 9 bases lying between them. CDR3 region: CASSVEGNQPQHF. Written as DNA, the CDR3 is TGCGCCAGCAGCGTCGAGGGAAATCAGCCCCAGCATTTT.

This chain connects TRBV7-2 to TRBJ1-6; D may be TRBD1 (5 bases). This CDR3 contains 13 residues. V lost 7 bases and J 13 bases, leaving 17 bases between the germline ends. Germline V lookup: CDR1 SGHTA, CDR2 FQGNSA. The CDR3 region has the DNA TGTGCCAGCACTAGCCAGGGAGGGTTCCCCCTCCACTTT. This encodes CASTSQGGFPLHF.

Concerning this clone itself: The sample has other DNA sequences that encode this CDR3 too. V gene TRBV11-2 combines with J gene TRBJ2-7, with D unresolved. The germline gives CDR1 SGHAT, CDR2 FQNNGV. V lost 2 bases to trimming and J lost 2 bases, with 10 bases between them. The CDR3 is 14 residues long. For the CDR3, the DNA is TGTGCCAGCAGCTTATTCTCCGGAGCCTACGAGCAGTACTTC. Translated: CASSLFSGAYEQYF.

The genes are TRBV19 and TRBJ2-2; 8 bases map to TRBD1. CDR1 is LNHDA, CDR2 SQIVND, per germline (reference sequence). The ends lost 5 bases at V and 6 bases at J; junction bases unmatched: 14. CDR3 length: 17 amino acids. CDR3 coding DNA: TGTGCCAGTAGTCCTCGGGGGCAGGGGGCGATCCCCGGGGAGCTGTTTTTT. This translates into CASSPRGQGAIPGELFF.

The gene calls are TRBV19 and TRBJ1-2; TRBD1 agrees at 11 bases. The CDR3 loop spans 19 amino acids. V lost 2 bases and J lost 4; bases outside the gene matches: 15. CDR1 is LNHDA, CDR2 SQIVND, per germline (reference sequence). CDR3 loop: CASSIKIVDRGQYGYGYTF. The CDR3 DNA reads as TGTGCCAGTAGTATAAAAATTGTGGACAGGGGGCAGTATGGCTATGGCTACACCTTC. Complete variable domain (other parts from reference TRBV19 and TRBJ1-2): DGGITQSPKYLFRKEGQNVTLSCEQNLNHDAMYWYRQDPGQGLRLIYYSQIVNDFQKGDIAEGYSVSREKKESFPLTVTSAQKNPTAFYLCASSIKIVDRGQYGYGYTFGSGTRLTVV.

V usage is TRBV12-1 and J usage is TRBJ2-7; no DNA check was done on the table's D call, TRBD2. TRBV12-1 is deemed a pseudogene. CDR3 size: 15 residues. CDR3 bases: TGTGCCAGCAGCGGTAGCGGGAGTGTCCCCTGCGAGCAGTACTTC. Residues: CASSGSGSVPCEQYF.

The chain uses TRBV18 and TRBJ1-1, with D perhaps matching TRBD1 (6 bases). Deletions cut 5 bases from V and 4 bases from J, with 11 bases between. CDR3 size: 13 residues. The germline V gene encodes CDR1 KGHSH and CDR2 LQKENI. The CDR3 region is CASSLQGRTEAFF. For the CDR3, the DNA is TGTGCCAGCTCATTACAGGGCCGCACTGAAGCTTTCTTT.

The chain links TRBV5-5 to TRBJ1-5; D remains ambiguous. The CDR3 spans 15 residues. Germline values: CDR1 SGHKS, CDR2 YYEKEE (reference sequence). V lost 1 base to trimming and J lost 0 bases, with 8 bases between them. Here the CDR3 reads CASSLLGDSNQPQHF. The CDR3 DNA reads as TGTGCCAGCAGCTTGTTAGGAGATAGCAATCAGCCCCAGCATTTT.

The rearrangement links TRBV7-3 to TRBJ2-1; a weak D match, TRBD1 (6 bases). Germline V gene sequence: CDR1 SGHTA, CDR2 FQGTGA. Trimming stripped 2 bases from V and 1 base from J, with 9 bases between. The CDR3 length is 15 residues. The chain's CDR3 is CASSLARGSYNEQFF. The CDR3 nucleotides read TGTGCCAGCAGCTTAGCAAGGGGGTCCTACAATGAGCAGTTCTTC.

This sequence joins TRBV6-5 and TRBJ1-5, with D perhaps TRBD1 (6 bases). V was shortened by 2 bases and J by 5 bases, with 13 bases between the two germline ends. Germline CDR1 MNHEY, CDR2 SVGAGI. This CDR3 is built from 15 residues. CDR3 region: CASSYERGAHQPQHF. The CDR3 coding sequence is TGTGCCAGCAGTTACGAGCGGGGGGCCCATCAGCCCCAGCATTTT.

V is TRBV7-2 and J is TRBJ1-5; D ambiguous. V was trimmed by 1 base and J by 7 bases, leaving 8 bases between them. Germline loops: CDR1 SGHTA, CDR2 FQGNSA. The CDR3 runs to 13 residues. As DNA, the CDR3 is TGTGCCAGCAGCTTAGGAGGGAAGCAGCCCCAGCATTTT. Protein product: CASSLGGKQPQHF.

The rearrangement links TRBV6-2 or TRBV6-3 to TRBJ1-2; TRBD1 might be the D (6 bases). Germline V gene data show CDR1 as MNHEY and CDR2 as SVGEGT. V dropped 4 bases and J dropped 6 bases, with 21 bases sitting between them. The CDR3 length is 16 residues. Here the CDR3 reads CASSSQGLTLGDGYTF. CDR3 coding DNA: TGTGCCAGCAGTTCACAGGGTCTTACCCTTGGGGATGGCTACACCTTC.

The CDR3 coding sequence is TGCGCCAGCAGCCCCTTAGCGGAAACCTACGAGCAGTACTTC. Its protein product is CASSPLAETYEQYF. The J gene is TRBJ2-7, the V gene TRBV5-1; TRBD2 might be the D (6 bases). The V end lost 4 bases, the J end lost 2 bases, and 13 bases lay between the germline ends. Germline lookup yields CDR1 SGHRS and CDR2 YFSETQ. This CDR3 contains 14 residues.

The chain links TRBV6-6 to TRBJ1-2, with D possibly TRBD1 on 6 matching bases. The V gene's germline CDR1 is MNHNY and CDR2 SVGAGI (reference sequence). Trimming shortened V by 2 bases and J by 3 bases, and 16 bases separated the two germline ends. This CDR3 is 16 amino acids long. This CDR3 reads CASSYGQTQGDYGYTF. The DNA of the CDR3 is TGTGCCAGCAGTTACGGGCAAACACAGGGTGACTATGGCTACACCTTC.

The chain couples TRBV9 to TRBJ1-6; no clear D gene. V dropped 2 bases and J dropped 7 bases, with 10 bases sitting between them. This CDR3 comprises 14 residues. Looked up from germline, CDR1 is SGDLS and CDR2 is YYNGEE. The CDR3 protein is CASSVSGGNSPLHF. CDR3 DNA: TGTGCCAGCAGCGTCTCGGGCGGGAATTCACCCCTCCACTTT. Drawing the rest from reference TRBV9 and TRBJ1-6, the complete variable domain is DSGVTQTPKHLITATGQRVTLRCSPRSGDLSVYWYQQSLDQGLQFLIQYYNGEERAKGNILERFSAQQFPDLHSELNLSSLELGDSALYFCASSVSGGNSPLHFGNGTRLTVT.

This chain links TRBV14 with TRBJ2-5; no definite D call. The CDR3 extends over 15 amino acids. Germline V gene data show CDR1 as SGHDN and CDR2 as FVKESK. Trimming cost V 0 bases and J 7 bases, with 15 bases left between them. The CDR3 coding sequence is TGTGCCAGCAGCCAAGAGGCTAGAACATTGGGGACCCAGTACTTC. Amino acid sequence: CASSQEARTLGTQYF.